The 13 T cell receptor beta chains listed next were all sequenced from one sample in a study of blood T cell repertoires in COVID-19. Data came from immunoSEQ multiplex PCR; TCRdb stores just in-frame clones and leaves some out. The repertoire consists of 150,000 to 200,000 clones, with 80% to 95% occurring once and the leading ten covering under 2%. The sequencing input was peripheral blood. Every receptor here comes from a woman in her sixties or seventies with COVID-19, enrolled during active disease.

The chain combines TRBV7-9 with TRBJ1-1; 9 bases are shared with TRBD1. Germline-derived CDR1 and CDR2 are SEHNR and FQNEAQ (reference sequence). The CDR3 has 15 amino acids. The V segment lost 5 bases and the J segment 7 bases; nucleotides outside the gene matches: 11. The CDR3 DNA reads TGTGCCAGCAGCACTTCCGGGACAGGGTGGGATGAAGCTTTCTTT. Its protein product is CASSTSGTGWDEAFF.

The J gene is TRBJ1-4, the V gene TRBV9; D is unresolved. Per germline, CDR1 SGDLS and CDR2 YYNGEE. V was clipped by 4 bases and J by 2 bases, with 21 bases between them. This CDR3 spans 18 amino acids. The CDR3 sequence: CASSPAPGGYATNEKLFF. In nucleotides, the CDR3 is TGTGCCAGCAGCCCAGCACCAGGAGGATACGCTACTAATGAAAAACTGTTTTTT.

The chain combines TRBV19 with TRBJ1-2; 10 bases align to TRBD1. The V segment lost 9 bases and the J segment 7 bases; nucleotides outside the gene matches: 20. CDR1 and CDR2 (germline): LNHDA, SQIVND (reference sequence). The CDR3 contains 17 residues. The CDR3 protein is CASHRHRDRGVLSGYTF. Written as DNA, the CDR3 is TGTGCCAGCCACCGGCACCGGGACAGGGGAGTACTCTCTGGCTACACCTTC.

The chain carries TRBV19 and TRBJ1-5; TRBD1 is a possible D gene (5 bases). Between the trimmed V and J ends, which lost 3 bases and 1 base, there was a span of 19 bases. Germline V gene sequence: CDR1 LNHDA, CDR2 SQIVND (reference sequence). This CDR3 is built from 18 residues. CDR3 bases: TGTGCCAGTAGTATTTTTGGAGGGCGCGGGGGAAGCAATCAGCCCCAGCATTTT. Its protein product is CASSIFGGRGGSNQPQHF.

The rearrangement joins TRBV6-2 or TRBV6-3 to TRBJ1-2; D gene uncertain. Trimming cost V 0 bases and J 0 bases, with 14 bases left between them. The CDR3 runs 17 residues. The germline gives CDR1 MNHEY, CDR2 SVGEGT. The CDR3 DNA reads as TGTGCCAGCAGTTACTCGTTTCGAGGGAGAACTAACTATGGCTACACCTTC. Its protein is CASSYSFRGRTNYGYTF.

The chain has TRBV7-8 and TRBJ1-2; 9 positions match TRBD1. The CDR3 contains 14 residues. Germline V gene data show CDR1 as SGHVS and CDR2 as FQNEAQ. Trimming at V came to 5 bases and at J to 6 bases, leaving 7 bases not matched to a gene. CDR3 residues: CASSPGTGIHGYTF. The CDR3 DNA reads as TGTGCCAGCAGCCCAGGGACAGGGATCCATGGCTACACCTTC.

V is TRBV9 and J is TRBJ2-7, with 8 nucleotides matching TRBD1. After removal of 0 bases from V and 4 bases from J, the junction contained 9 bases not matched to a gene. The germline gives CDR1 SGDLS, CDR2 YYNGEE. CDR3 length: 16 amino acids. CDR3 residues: CASSVGPGQVPYEQYF. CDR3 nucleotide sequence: TGTGCCAGCAGCGTAGGCCCGGGACAGGTACCTTACGAGCAGTACTTC.

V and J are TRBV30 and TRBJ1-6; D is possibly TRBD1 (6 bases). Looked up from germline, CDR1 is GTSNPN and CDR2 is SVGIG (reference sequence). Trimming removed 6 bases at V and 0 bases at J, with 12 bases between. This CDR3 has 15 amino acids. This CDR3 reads CACKGGSSYNSPLHF. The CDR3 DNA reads TGTGCCTGTAAAGGGGGTAGCTCCTATAATTCACCCCTCCACTTT.

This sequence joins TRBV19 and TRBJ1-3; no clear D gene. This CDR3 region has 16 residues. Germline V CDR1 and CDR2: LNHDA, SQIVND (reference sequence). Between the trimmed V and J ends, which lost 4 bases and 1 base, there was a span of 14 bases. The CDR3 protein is CASSTRRVGSGNTIYF. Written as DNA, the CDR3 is TGTGCCAGTAGTACCCGGAGGGTCGGATCTGGAAACACCATATATTTT.

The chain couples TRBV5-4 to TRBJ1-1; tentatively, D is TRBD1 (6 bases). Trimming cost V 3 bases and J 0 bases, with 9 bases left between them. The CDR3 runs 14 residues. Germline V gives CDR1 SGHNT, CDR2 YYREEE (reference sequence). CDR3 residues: CASSWGLLNTEAFF. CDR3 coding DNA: TGTGCCAGCAGCTGGGGGCTATTGAACACTGAAGCTTTCTTT.

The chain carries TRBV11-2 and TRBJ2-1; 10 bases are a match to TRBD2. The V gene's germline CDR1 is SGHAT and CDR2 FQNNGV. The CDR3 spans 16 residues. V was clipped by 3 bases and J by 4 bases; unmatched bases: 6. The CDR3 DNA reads TGTGCCAGCAGCTTTCAAGCGGGGGGGCATTACAATGAGCAGTTCTTC. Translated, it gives CASSFQAGGHYNEQFF.

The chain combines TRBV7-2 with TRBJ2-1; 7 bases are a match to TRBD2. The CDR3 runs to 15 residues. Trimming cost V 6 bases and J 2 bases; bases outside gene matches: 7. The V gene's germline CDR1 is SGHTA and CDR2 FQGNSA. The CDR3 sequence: CASSSDSGPYNEQFF. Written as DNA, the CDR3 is TGTGCCAGCAGTTCTGATAGCGGGCCCTACAATGAGCAGTTCTTC.

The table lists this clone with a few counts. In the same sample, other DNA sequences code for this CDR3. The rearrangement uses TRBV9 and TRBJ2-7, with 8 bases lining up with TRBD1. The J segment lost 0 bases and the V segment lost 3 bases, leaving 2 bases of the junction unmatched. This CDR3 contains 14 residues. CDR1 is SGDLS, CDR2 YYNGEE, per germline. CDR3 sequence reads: CASSGGQGSYEQYF. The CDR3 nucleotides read TGTGCCAGCAGCGGAGGACAGGGCTCCTACGAGCAGTACTTC.